The present T cell receptor beta chain was sequenced within a study of CD8 T cells in ankylosing spondylitis. Regarding the study as a whole: Made up of about eight highly homologous variants, a TCR beta motif appeared characteristic of ankylosing spondylitis blood. Certain motif variants had earlier appeared in reactive arthritis synovial fluid and blood.

5'-RACE, quantitative and with molecular barcodes, yielded the TCR beta libraries. TCRdb reprocessed the 5' RACE reads with MiXCR, giving one entry per CDR3 protein. The data show around 220,000 distinct CDR3 sequences, approximately 20% seen once. Comments on this clonotype: Antigen: not known.

The V gene lost 5 bases and the J gene lost 1 base, with 11 bases spanning the gap. From germline, CDR1 is GTSNPN and CDR2 SVGIG (reference sequence). This CDR3 comprises 13 residues. This chain connects TRBV30 to TRBJ1-1, with no clear D. The sequenced sample was blood, either unsorted or a sorted T cell fraction (not recorded which). This sequence was found in a male donor with ankylosing spondylitis. CDR3 sequence reads: CAWALDQNTEAFF. The CDR3 coding sequence is TGTGCCTGGGCCCTGGATCAGAACACTGAAGCTTTCTTT. Supplemented by reference TRBV30 and TRBJ1-1, the full variable domain reads SQTIHQWPATLVQPVGSPLSLECTVEGTSNPNLYWYRQAAGRGLQLLFYSVGIGQISSEVPQNLSASRPQDRQFILSSKKLLLSDSGFYLCAWALDQNTEAFFGQGTRLTVV.